Below, 2 T cell receptor beta chains from the same sample are listed, as sequenced in a study of identical twins. TCRdb analysed the 5' RACE reads with MiXCR anew, one entry per CDR3 protein. This sample yields a few hundred thousand distinct CDR3 sequences, of which about 8.9% are seen a single time; 2.1% belongs to the top ten. The data also belong to a second study, concerning yellow fever vaccine responses in identical twins.

Material: memory (CD45RO+) T cells sorted from blood. These receptors came from a woman between 18 and 29 years old in good health.

In this sample, this clonotype turned up many times. The chain uses TRBV24-1 and TRBJ2-3; D unresolved. The CDR3 totals 12 residues. The V gene lost 2 bases and the J gene lost 2 bases, with 1 base spanning the gap. Germline V gene lookup returns CDR1 KGHDR and CDR2 SFDVKD. The CDR3: CATSDYTDTQYF. The CDR3 DNA follows: TGTGCCACCAGTGATTACACAGATACGCAGTATTTT.

This clonotype occurred many times. This chain's CDR3 is CASSFTGENTEAFF. In DNA form, the CDR3 reads TGTGCCAGCAGCTTCACAGGGGAAAACACTGAAGCTTTCTTT. The chain combines TRBV11-1 with TRBJ1-1; 7 bases are a match to TRBD1. V was pared by 3 bases and J by 2 bases, with 3 bases of the junction left unmatched. This CDR3 region has 14 residues. The germline gives CDR1 SGHAT, CDR2 FQDESV (reference sequence). Variable domain in full (rest from reference TRBV11-1 and TRBJ1-1): EAEVAQSPRYKITEKSQAVAFWCDPISGHATLYWYRQILGQGPELLVQFQDESVVDDSQLPKDRFSAERLKGVDSTLKIQPAELGDSAMYLCASSFTGENTEAFFGQGTRLTVV.